What follows are 25 T cell receptor beta chains derived from one specimen sequenced in a study of T cell responses to AZD1222 COVID-19 vaccine. Profiled with immunoSEQ multiplex PCR; TCRdb holds only in-frame clones, not every one. The sample has approximately 170,000 clones, less than 95% seen once. This specimen was peripheral blood, taken on day 0 of AZD1222 vaccination. The source is an adult in good health.

The rearrangement joins TRBV28 to TRBJ1-2; 8 bases align to TRBD1. Unmatched junction bases numbered 8, after V lost 4 bases and J lost 7 bases. CDR3 length: 14 residues. Germline V gives CDR1 MDHEN, CDR2 SYDVKM. The CDR3 is CASSWRRGRGGYTF. DNA of the CDR3: TGTGCCAGCAGTTGGCGCAGGGGGCGAGGTGGCTACACCTTC.

The V call is TRBV6-6, the J call TRBJ1-5, with D possibly matching TRBD1 (5 bases). V was shortened by 6 bases and J by 5 bases, with 14 bases between the two germline ends. The CDR3 runs to 14 residues. Germline CDR1 MNHNY, CDR2 SVGAGI (reference sequence). CDR3: CASSRDRFDQPQHF. DNA of the CDR3: TGTGCCAGCAGCCGCGACAGATTTGATCAGCCCCAGCATTTT.

Note on this clone: At the DNA level, this CDR3 is encoded by other sequences in the same sample as well. The V call is TRBV29-1, the J call TRBJ2-7; D tentatively reads TRBD1 or TRBD2 (5 bases each). The CDR3 length is 11 residues. CDR1 is SQVTM and CDR2 is ANQGSEA in the germline V gene. The germline V and J ends were trimmed by 7 bases and 0 bases, with 7 bases remaining between them. CDR3 coding DNA: TGCAGCGCCGGGACCTCCTACGAGCAGTACTTC. This codes for CSAGTSYEQYF.

V and J are TRBV6-5 and TRBJ2-7, with D unresolved. V lost 6 bases to trimming and J lost 2 bases, with 8 bases between them. There are 12 residues in the CDR3. Germline-derived CDR1 and CDR2 are MNHEY and SVGAGI. The CDR3 region is CASREYTYEQYF. CDR3 sequence (DNA): TGTGCCAGCAGGGAGTATACCTACGAGCAGTACTTC.

The chain couples TRBV28 to TRBJ1-5, with TRBD1 as a possible D gene (5 bases). This CDR3 comprises 14 residues. Germline V lookup: CDR1 MDHEN, CDR2 SYDVKM. Trimming stripped 10 bases from V and 6 bases from J, with 19 bases between. CDR3: CAIGGGVTVQPQHF. For the CDR3, the DNA is TGTGCCATAGGCGGGGGGGTGACGGTTCAGCCCCAGCATTTT.

The chain recombines TRBV7-2 with TRBJ2-7, with D possibly being TRBD2 (5 bases). V gave up 1 base and J gave up 2 bases, with 18 bases separating them. Per germline, CDR1 SGHTA and CDR2 FQGNSA. The CDR3 is 17 amino acids. CDR3 region: CASSLGPLSGTTYEQYF. The CDR3 DNA follows: TGTGCCAGCAGCTTAGGGCCTCTAAGCGGAACCACCTACGAGCAGTACTTC. The full variable domain, its missing parts supplied by reference TRBV7-2 and TRBJ2-7, is GAGVSQSPSNKVTEKGKDVELRCDPISGHTALYWYRQSLGQGLEFLIYFQGNSAPDKSGLPSDRFSAERTGGSVSTLTIQRTQQEDSAVYLCASSLGPLSGTTYEQYFGPGTRLTVT.

The gene calls are TRBV19 and TRBJ1-1; maybe TRBD1 (6 bases). Germline V gene sequence: CDR1 LNHDA, CDR2 SQIVND (reference sequence). The CDR3 runs 12 residues. Deletions cut 6 bases from V and 1 base from J, with 6 bases between. The CDR3 is CASRDRNTEAFF. In DNA, the CDR3 is TGTGCCAGTAGGGACAGGAACACTGAAGCTTTCTTT.

This clone was detected once. The chain recombines TRBV30 with TRBJ1-3; D is uncertain. V was shortened by 4 bases and J by 0 bases, with 4 bases between the two germline ends. This CDR3 is built from 12 residues. CDR1 and CDR2 from the germline V gene are GTSNPN and SVGIG (reference sequence). CDR3 coding DNA: TGTGCCTGGATACCCTCTGGAAACACCATATATTTT. It is translated as CAWIPSGNTIYF.

Written as DNA, the CDR3 is TGTGCCTGGAAAGGGGCCTACGAGCAGTACTTC. This gives the protein CAWKGAYEQYF. The chain carries TRBV30 and TRBJ2-7; D possibly corresponds to TRBD1 (5 bases). The CDR3 loop spans 11 amino acids. CDR1 and CDR2 from the germline V gene are GTSNPN and SVGIG (reference sequence). Between the trimmed V and J ends, which lost 4 bases and 2 bases, there was a span of 6 bases.

The DNA for the CDR3 is TGTGCCAGCAGCCCGGCGGGACTAGCGGGAGGGCGCGTTAACAATGAGCAGTTCTTC. This sequence encodes CASSPAGLAGGRVNNEQFF. The chain carries TRBV3-1 (or the pseudogene TRBV3-2) and TRBJ2-1; 16 bases align to TRBD2. The trim removed 4 bases at V and 5 bases at J, leaving 11 bases unmatched. Germline V gives CDR1 LGHDT, CDR2 YNNKEL (reference sequence). The CDR3 consists of 19 residues.

The chain carries TRBV12-3 or TRBV12-4 and TRBJ1-5, with D uncertain. V lost 10 bases to trimming and J lost 6 bases, with 16 bases between them. The CDR3 sequence is 13 residues long. The CDR3 bases are TGTGCCACCTGCGGAGGGATCGGTCAGCCCCAGCATTTT. Translating gives CATCGGIGQPQHF.

This CDR3 reads CASSNRDNLRDSPLHF. The CDR3 nucleotides are TGTGCCAGCAGTAATCGGGACAATTTACGTGATTCACCCCTCCACTTT. The chain uses TRBV6-6 and TRBJ1-6, with D possibly being TRBD1 (6 bases). This CDR3 has 16 residues. Germline V lookup: CDR1 MNHNY, CDR2 SVGAGI (reference sequence). Trimming removed 5 bases at V and 8 bases at J, with 19 bases between.

This rearrangement joins TRBV14 to TRBJ2-5; D is undetermined. This CDR3 has 12 amino acids. Trimming pared 4 bases from V and 1 base from J, leaving 4 bases between. Germline values: CDR1 SGHDN, CDR2 FVKESK. The CDR3 nucleotides are TGTGCCAGCAGCCCCTCCCAAGAGACCCAGTACTTC. Translation: CASSPSQETQYF.

The chain is built from TRBV7-8 and TRBJ2-2; no clear D gene. Trimming took 0 bases from V and 4 from J, leaving 6 bases between them. The CDR3 sequence is 14 residues long. Germline V gives CDR1 SGHVS, CDR2 FQNEAQ. CDR3 region: CASSLAYSTGELFF. The CDR3 DNA reads as TGTGCCAGCAGCTTAGCGTACAGCACCGGGGAGCTGTTTTTT.

The chain is built from TRBV7-2 and TRBJ1-2, with unresolved D. CDR3 length equals 15 residues. V was shortened by 2 bases and J by 1 base, with 11 bases between the two germline ends. Germline lookup yields CDR1 SGHTA and CDR2 FQGNSA. CDR3 protein: CASSLYSSFNYGYTF. The CDR3 nucleotides read TGTGCCAGCAGCTTATATTCCTCTTTTAACTATGGCTACACCTTC. The whole variable domain, remainder taken from reference TRBV7-2 and TRBJ1-2, is GAGVSQSPSNKVTEKGKDVELRCDPISGHTALYWYRQSLGQGLEFLIYFQGNSAPDKSGLPSDRFSAERTGGSVSTLTIQRTQQEDSAVYLCASSLYSSFNYGYTFGSGTRLTVV.

This CDR3 reads CASSLVRAGISYEQYF. The CDR3 DNA sequence: TGTGCCAGCAGCTTAGTTCGAGCGGGGATCTCCTACGAGCAGTACTTC. This chain joins TRBV11-2 and TRBJ2-7; 7 bases align to TRBD2. This CDR3 contains 16 residues. With 1 base clipped from V and 0 bases from J, the junction kept 6 bases outside the gene matches. Per germline, CDR1 SGHAT and CDR2 FQNNGV.

J is TRBJ2-5 and V is TRBV28, with 13 bases aligning to TRBD2. The V gene's germline CDR1 is MDHEN and CDR2 SYDVKM. V was clipped by 10 bases and J by 5 bases; unmatched bases: 13. This CDR3 spans 16 amino acids. For the CDR3, the DNA is TGTGCCACCCGGACTAGCGGGAGATCACGGAGGGAGACCCAGTACTTC. This sequence encodes CATRTSGRSRRETQYF.

The V and J genes are TRBV28 and TRBJ2-1, with 9 bases aligning to TRBD2. V lost 2 bases and J lost 10; bases outside the gene matches: 6. The germline gives CDR1 MDHEN, CDR2 SYDVKM. The CDR3 is made up of 14 amino acids. CDR3 bases: TGTGCCAGCAGTTTACTAGCGGGACCGTTCGAGCAGTTCTTC. This translates into CASSLLAGPFEQFF.

The genes are TRBV2 and TRBJ1-1; D uncertain. Trimming removed 4 bases from V and 1 base from J, with 7 bases in between. The CDR3 has 13 residues. The V gene's germline CDR1 is SNHLY and CDR2 FYNNEI. The CDR3 bases are TGTGCCAGCAGTGGGCAGGCGAACACTGAAGCTTTCTTT. This translates into CASSGQANTEAFF.

The rearrangement links TRBV28 to TRBJ1-1, with D possibly being TRBD1 (6 bases). Germline V gives CDR1 MDHEN, CDR2 SYDVKM. This CDR3 has 13 amino acids. V was shortened by 6 bases and J by 3 bases, with 11 bases between the two germline ends. CDR3 amino acids: CASRLDSYTEAFF. The CDR3 DNA is TGTGCCAGCAGGTTGGACAGCTACACTGAAGCTTTCTTT.

J is TRBJ1-4 and V is TRBV28, with no clear D. Germline CDR1 MDHEN, CDR2 SYDVKM. The CDR3 totals 14 residues. V gave up 2 bases and J gave up 8 bases, with 12 bases separating them. The CDR3 sequence is CASSLPGPQEKLFF. The CDR3 nucleotides read TGTGCCAGCAGTTTACCCGGCCCCCAGGAAAAACTGTTTTTT.

This chain links TRBV18 with TRBJ2-1; 9 bases agree with TRBD2. Trimming took 0 bases from V and 9 from J; bases not matched to a gene: 3. Germline V gene lookup returns CDR1 KGHSH and CDR2 LQKENI. There are 14 residues in the CDR3. CDR3 residues: CASSPPSGRGEQFF. For the CDR3, the DNA is TGTGCCAGCTCACCACCTAGCGGGAGAGGTGAGCAGTTCTTC.

CDR3 residues: CASSLVEVGRSNQPQHF. DNA of the CDR3: TGTGCCAGCAGCTTAGTGGAAGTGGGAAGGAGCAATCAGCCCCAGCATTTT. The chain is built from TRBV7-8 and TRBJ1-5; D is unresolved. Germline V gene lookup returns CDR1 SGHVS and CDR2 FQNEAQ. The ends were cut back, 1 base at V and 1 base at J, with 14 bases in the middle. The CDR3 covers 17 residues. The full variable domain, rest sourced from reference TRBV7-8 and TRBJ1-5, is GAGVSQSPRYKVAKRGQDVALRCDPISGHVSLFWYQQALGQGPEFLTYFQNEAQLDKSGLPSDRFFAERPEGSVSTLKIQRTQQEDSAVYLCASSLVEVGRSNQPQHFGDGTRLSIL.

The V gene is TRBV3-1 (or the pseudogene TRBV3-2), the J gene TRBJ2-7; 8 bases are a match to TRBD2. The V gene end was trimmed by 5 bases and the J gene end by 6 bases; junction bases not matched to a gene: 9. The CDR3 extends over 14 amino acids. The germline gives CDR1 LGHDT, CDR2 YNNKEL (reference sequence). The CDR3 region has the DNA TGTGCCAGCAGCGAAGCCAGCGGGAGCGGCGAGCAGTACTTC. This codes for CASSEASGSGEQYF.

V and J are TRBV7-8 and TRBJ2-3; 7 bases are shared with TRBD2. The CDR3 covers 14 residues. In germline, CDR1 is SGHVS, CDR2 FQNEAQ. The J segment lost 8 bases and the V segment lost 5 bases, leaving 10 bases of the junction unmatched. CDR3 loop: CASSPQSGEGTQYF. CDR3 DNA sequence: TGTGCCAGCAGCCCTCAATCCGGGGAGGGTACGCAGTATTTT.